This T cell receptor (beta chain) was sequenced for a study of preoperative IRX-2 immunotherapy in early breast cancer (dated by TCRdb to about 2019). As to this clone: Its antigen is currently not known. Base qualities are not provided; no much larger clone lies one nucleotide away.

Reading the germline V gene gives CDR1 KGHSH and CDR2 LQKENI. V and J are trimmed by 3 bases and 5 bases, and the gene matches miss 9 bases of the junction. The CDR3 holds 16 amino acids from the cysteine to the phenylalanine. Just the 48-base CDR3 DNA is kept, in frame starting at base 1. The library was generated by the immunoSEQ multiplex PCR assay. TCRdb holds this immuneACCESS table with in-frame rearrangements only. Some clones are missing; in checked studies, unresolved V genes explain under half, and the rest has no known cause. This sample holds 40,000 to 50,000 clones; roughly 80% were observed only once. Approximately 1.1% of the sample is held by the ten biggest clonotypes. What this sample's treatment or condition label stands for: preoperative locoregional IRX-2 cytokine immunotherapy. The samples were obtained from a phase Ib study in which preoperative, locoregional IRX-2 cytokine immunotherapy intended to prime immune responses was tested. Donors were patients with early-stage breast cancer who received IRX-2 before surgery.

The specimen comprised tumor tissue, sampled after IRX-2 immunotherapy. The sequence was collected from a human donor with breast cancer. Recombination connected TRBV18 to TRBJ1-3; TRBD1 fits 8 bases in the junction. The DNA sequence is TGTGCCAGCTCACCCCTGGACAGGGTCGTTCGAAACACCATATATTTT. Its product reads: CASSPLDRVVRNTIYF.